The sample holds a few counts of the clone carrying this T cell receptor (beta chain). Its antigen is unknown. The CDR3 is made up of 14 amino acids. The germline V and J ends were trimmed by 5 bases and 4 bases, with 16 bases remaining between them. Germline assignment: CDR1 SGHRS and CDR2 YFSETQ. The source of the sample is a study of Ad26.COV2.S vaccination and SARS-CoV-2 variants. Overall study: The trial was COV1001 and the donor's arm was Ad26.COV2.S.

TCRdb's copy holds only in-frame clones and misses some; the assay was immunoSEQ multiplex PCR. This table has about 400,000 clones, 92% appearing once. Treatment indicated: around 19 received Ad26.COV2.S at low or high dose, single or two shots; 5 received placebo; per-sample allocation not given. Collection of samples fell on day 63 after the first vaccine or placebo injection. Recruitment in Boston yielded a donor of adult age, 18-55 years. Study-wide findings and caveats: People who got the vaccine had more spike-specific TCR breadth than people who got placebo. Reports say spike-specific CD8+ and CD4+ T cell responses covered substantial breadth after vaccination.

The sequencing here drew on peripheral blood, taken in a trial of Ad26.COV2.S vaccine versus placebo. This TCR was sampled from a person between 18 and 59 years old who received the Ad26.COV2.S COVID-19 vaccine or a placebo. The chain links TRBV5-1 to TRBJ2-7, with D possibly being TRBD2 (6 bases). The CDR3: CASRELADPYEQYF. The CDR3 DNA sequence: TGCGCCAGCAGGGAGTTAGCGGACCCTTACGAGCAGTACTTC.